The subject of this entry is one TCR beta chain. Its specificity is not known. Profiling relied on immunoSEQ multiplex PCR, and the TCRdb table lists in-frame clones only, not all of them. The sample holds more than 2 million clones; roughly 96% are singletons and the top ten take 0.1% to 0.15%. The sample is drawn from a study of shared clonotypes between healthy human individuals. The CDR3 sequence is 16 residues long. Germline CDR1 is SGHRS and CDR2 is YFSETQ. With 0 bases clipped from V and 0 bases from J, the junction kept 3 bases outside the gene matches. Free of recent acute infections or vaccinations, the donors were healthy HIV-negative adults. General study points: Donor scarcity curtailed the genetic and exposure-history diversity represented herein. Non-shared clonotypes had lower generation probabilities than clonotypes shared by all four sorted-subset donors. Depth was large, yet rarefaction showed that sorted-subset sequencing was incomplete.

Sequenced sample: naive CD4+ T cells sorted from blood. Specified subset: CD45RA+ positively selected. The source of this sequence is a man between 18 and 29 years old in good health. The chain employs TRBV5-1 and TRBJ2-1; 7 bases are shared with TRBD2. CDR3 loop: CASSLGPGGSYNEQFF. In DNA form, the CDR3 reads TGCGCCAGCAGCTTGGGGCCGGGAGGCTCCTACAATGAGCAGTTCTTC.